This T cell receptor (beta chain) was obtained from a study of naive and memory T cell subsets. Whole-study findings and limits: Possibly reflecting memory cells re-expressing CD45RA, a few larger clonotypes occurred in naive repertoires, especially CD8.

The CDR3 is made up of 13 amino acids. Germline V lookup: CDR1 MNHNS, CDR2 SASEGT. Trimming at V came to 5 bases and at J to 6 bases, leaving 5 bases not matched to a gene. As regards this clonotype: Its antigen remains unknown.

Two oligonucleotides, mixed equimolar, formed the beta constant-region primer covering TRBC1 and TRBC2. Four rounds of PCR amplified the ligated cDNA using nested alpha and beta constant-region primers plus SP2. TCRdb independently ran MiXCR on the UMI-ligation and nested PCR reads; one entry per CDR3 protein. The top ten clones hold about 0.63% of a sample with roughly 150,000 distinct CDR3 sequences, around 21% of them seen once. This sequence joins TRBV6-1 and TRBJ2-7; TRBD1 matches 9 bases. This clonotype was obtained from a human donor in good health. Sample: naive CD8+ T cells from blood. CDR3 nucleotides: TGTGCCAGCAGTCTGACAGGGGGGCGCGAGCAGTACTTC. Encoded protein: CASSLTGGREQYF.